The 27 T cell receptor beta chains in this list originate from one sample, sequenced in a study of human T cells and chemical hapten exposure. Documented time point: patch test 1, 2 weeks after DPC sensitization. Treatment of the sample: therapeutic diphenylcyclopropenone sensitization with weekly scalp DPC. TCRdb itself ran the RACE reads through MiXCR, one entry per CDR3 protein. The sample consists of 380,000 or so distinct CDR3 sequences, 4.8% of them appearing once. Source: whole blood, taken in connection with sensitization to the hapten diphenylcyclopropenone (DPC). These receptors were collected from a woman between 45 and 65 years old with alopecia areata. Some clones in this sample may be carry-over from other donors' samples.

This clonotype was seen ten or more times. The J gene is TRBJ1-5, the V gene TRBV12-3 or TRBV12-4; D not certain. V lost 4 bases to trimming and J lost 6 bases, with 10 bases between them. This CDR3 region has 13 residues. As DNA, the CDR3 is TGTGCCAGCAGTTCTAACTTGGGTCAGCCCCAGCATTTT. Its translation: CASSSNLGQPQHF.

This clonotype was picked up many times. The chain couples TRBV9 to TRBJ2-7; 10 bases match TRBD1. After removal of 4 bases from V and 4 bases from J, the junction contained 11 bases not matched to a gene. The CDR3 has 16 residues. CDR1 and CDR2 from the germline V gene are SGDLS and YYNGEE. CDR3 loop: CASSPRGLGQGYEQYF. CDR3 bases: TGTGCCAGCAGCCCCAGAGGGTTGGGACAGGGGTACGAGCAGTACTTC.

This clonotype has a count of ten or more. The J gene is TRBJ1-6, the V gene TRBV12-3 or TRBV12-4; D unclear. This CDR3 region has 13 residues. V was shortened by 1 base and J by 7 bases, with 5 bases between the two germline ends. The CDR3 spells CASSLGGNSPLHF. The CDR3 coding sequence is TGTGCCAGCAGTTTAGGAGGGAATTCACCCCTCCACTTT.

This clonotype was counted ten times or more. The chain joins TRBV7-2 to TRBJ2-2, with 7 bases fitting TRBD1. V shed 0 bases, J shed 3 bases, and the junction held 1 base outside the gene matches. Germline CDR1 and CDR2: SGHTA and FQGNSA. The CDR3 is 15 amino acids. CDR3 nucleotides: TGTGCCAGCAGCTTAGCAGACAGGGACACCGGGGAGCTGTTTTTT. Amino acid sequence: CASSLADRDTGELFF.

This clonotype was counted ten times or more. The chain couples TRBV30 to TRBJ1-1; D unresolved. This CDR3 region has 13 residues. V lost 5 bases and J 4 bases, leaving 14 bases between the germline ends. Per germline, CDR1 GTSNPN and CDR2 SVGIG (reference sequence). The CDR3 region has the DNA TGTGCCTGGGGCCTTAGTAGGTCCACTGAAGCTTTCTTT. Protein product: CAWGLSRSTEAFF.

This clonotype was found a few times. The rearrangement uses TRBV7-2 and TRBJ2-1; TRBD1 matches at 8 bases. The V and J ends lost 5 bases and 7 bases, in that order; junction bases with no gene match: 10. CDR3 length: 15 amino acids. In germline, CDR1 is SGHTA, CDR2 FQGNSA. CDR3 nucleotide sequence: TGTGCCAGCAGCGGTACAGGGGGGCTCGGGAATGAGCAGTTCTTC. This encodes CASSGTGGLGNEQFF.

V and J are TRBV20-1 and TRBJ2-1, with 14 positions matching TRBD2. V was pared by 5 bases and J by 7 bases, with 7 bases of the junction left unmatched. Germline V CDR1 and CDR2: DFQATT, SNEGSKA (reference sequence). The CDR3 length is 15 residues. CDR3 DNA: TGCAGTGCTGGTGGGGGGACTAGCGGGAGTAATGAGCAGTTCTTC. This translates into CSAGGGTSGSNEQFF.

This clonotype was picked up many times. The V call is TRBV10-2, the J call TRBJ2-1; D may be TRBD2 (6 bases). Germline CDR1 and CDR2: WSHSY and SAAADI. The CDR3 has 11 residues. Trimming stripped 4 bases from V and 8 bases from J, with 6 bases between. The CDR3 bases are TGCGCCAGCAGTGCGGGGGATGAGCAGTTCTTC. Protein: CASSAGDEQFF.

This clonotype was found a few times. This chain connects TRBV4-2 to TRBJ2-7; 7 nucleotides line up with TRBD1. CDR1 LGHNA and CDR2 YNFKEQ come from the germline V gene. The V and J ends lost 4 bases and 4 bases, in that order; junction bases with no gene match: 16. The CDR3 has 17 residues. As DNA, the CDR3 is TGTGCCAGCAGCCCTACCTCCGTACTGAGGGACAGATACGAGCAGTACTTC. Amino acid sequence: CASSPTSVLRDRYEQYF.

This clonotype was counted ten times or more. V gene TRBV29-1 combines with J gene TRBJ2-3; D gene uncertain. Trimming removed 3 bases at V and 1 base at J, with 5 bases between. Germline V lookup: CDR1 SQVTM, CDR2 ANQGSEA. The CDR3 spans 12 residues. The CDR3 is CSVDIRTDTQYF. The CDR3 DNA reads TGCAGCGTTGATATCCGCACAGATACGCAGTATTTT.

This chain joins TRBV27 and TRBJ2-3, with D possibly TRBD1 on 5 matching bases. CDR1 and CDR2 (germline): MNHEY, SMNVEV (reference sequence). The CDR3 is made up of 12 amino acids. The germline V and J ends were trimmed by 4 bases and 8 bases, with 10 bases remaining between them. The CDR3: CASSWTRGTQYF. CDR3 DNA sequence: TGTGCCAGCAGTTGGACAAGGGGTACGCAGTATTTT.

This clonotype occurred many times. The rearrangement joins TRBV29-1 to TRBJ2-5; the match to TRBD1 covers 8 bases. This CDR3 is built from 13 residues. CDR1 and CDR2 (germline): SQVTM, ANQGSEA. Trimming removed 7 bases from V and 5 bases from J; junction bases left unmatched: 9. CDR3 loop: CSGRQGRTETQYF. Here the CDR3 DNA reads TGCAGCGGCCGACAGGGGAGGACGGAGACCCAGTACTTC.

This clonotype was detected ten times or more. This rearrangement joins TRBV27 to TRBJ2-5; the D gene is possibly TRBD1 (6 bases). This CDR3 has 14 amino acids. V was trimmed by 2 bases and J by 5 bases, leaving 12 bases between them. The germline V gene has CDR1 MNHEY and CDR2 SMNVEV (reference sequence). CDR3 coding DNA: TGTGCCAGCAGTTTAGGCAGGGGCGGTGAGACCCAGTACTTC. It specifies CASSLGRGGETQYF.

This chain uses TRBV6-1 with TRBJ2-3; 8 positions agree with TRBD1. J was trimmed by 2 bases and V by 4 bases; bases with no gene match: 2. The germline CDR1 and CDR2 sequences are MNHNS and SASEGT. This CDR3 is 14 amino acids long. CDR3 bases: TGTGCCAGCAGTGTGCAGGGGGCCACAGATACGCAGTATTTT. Protein product: CASSVQGATDTQYF.

There are many counts of this clonotype. The chain uses TRBV18 and TRBJ1-1; the D gene is possibly TRBD1 (5 bases). The CDR3 is 13 residues long. CDR1 is KGHSH and CDR2 is LQKENI in the germline V gene. The V and J ends lost 8 bases and 7 bases respectively, with 17 bases between them. The chain's CDR3 is CASPGSARGEAFF. The CDR3 nucleotides read TGTGCCAGCCCAGGGTCGGCGAGGGGTGAAGCTTTCTTT.

This clonotype has just a few counts. This chain links TRBV9 with TRBJ2-7; weak D call: TRBD2 (5 bases). The ends were cut back, 0 bases at V and 5 bases at J, with 6 bases in the middle. Germline V gene sequence: CDR1 SGDLS, CDR2 YYNGEE. CDR3 length equals 12 residues. CDR3 residues: CASSVDGDEQYF. The CDR3 DNA is TGTGCCAGCAGCGTAGACGGGGACGAGCAGTACTTC. Using reference TRBV9 and TRBJ2-7 for the parts outside the CDR3, the full variable domain is DSGVTQTPKHLITATGQRVTLRCSPRSGDLSVYWYQQSLDQGLQFLIQYYNGEERAKGNILERFSAQQFPDLHSELNLSSLELGDSALYFCASSVDGDEQYFGPGTRLTVT.

In this sample, this clonotype turned up a few times. The V gene is TRBV20-1, the J gene TRBJ2-7, with D possibly matching TRBD2 (5 bases). CDR1 is DFQATT and CDR2 is SNEGSKA in the germline V gene (reference sequence). The CDR3 has 11 residues. Deletions cut 4 bases from V and 13 bases from J, with 17 bases between. Here the CDR3 DNA reads TGCAGTGCTAACGAGGTGGACTCCCGTTACTTC. The encoded protein is CSANEVDSRYF.

V gene TRBV28 combines with J gene TRBJ2-7; D not resolved. This CDR3 has 12 amino acids. Germline CDR1 MDHEN, CDR2 SYDVKM. V lost 3 bases and J lost 7, with 10 bases in between. CDR3 sequence reads: CASSLFGTEQYF. CDR3 sequence (DNA): TGTGCCAGCAGTTTGTTTGGTACAGAGCAGTACTTC.

The chain couples TRBV5-4 to TRBJ2-1; no firm D call. Trimming took 4 bases from V and 0 from J, leaving 8 bases between them. Germline assignment: CDR1 SGHNT and CDR2 YYREEE (reference sequence). The CDR3 spans 14 residues. CDR3 bases: TGTGCCAGCAGCCAATGGGTCTCCTACAATGAGCAGTTCTTC. Its translation is CASSQWVSYNEQFF.

This clonotype was counted only a few times. The chain joins TRBV20-1 to TRBJ2-1; D is uncertain. Germline CDR1 and CDR2: DFQATT and SNEGSKA (reference sequence). The CDR3 covers 13 residues. V was trimmed by 2 bases and J by 4 bases, leaving 9 bases between them. CDR3 sequence (DNA): TGCAGTGCTAGAAAGACCAATTACAATGAGCAGTTCTTC. Translated: CSARKTNYNEQFF.

This clonotype occurred many times. V and J are TRBV12-3 or TRBV12-4 and TRBJ2-7, with TRBD2 matching 8 bases. The CDR3 length is 14 residues. Losses at the gene ends were 0 bases for V and 6 bases for J; bases not matched to a gene: 4. CDR3 amino acids: CASSLAGTSGEQYF. DNA for the CDR3: TGTGCCAGCAGTTTAGCCGGGACTAGTGGCGAGCAGTACTTC.

This clonotype turned up a few times. The chain combines TRBV2 with TRBJ2-1, with D hard to call. The CDR3 is 14 amino acids. The V gene's germline CDR1 is SNHLY and CDR2 FYNNEI. V lost 4 bases to trimming and J lost 9 bases, with 16 bases between them. DNA of the CDR3: TGTGCCAGCAGTGTGGAAAGGGCGATCGGTGAGCAGTTCTTC. It specifies CASSVERAIGEQFF.

This clonotype occurred many times. The gene calls are TRBV29-1 and TRBJ1-2; D gene uncertain. Looked up from germline, CDR1 is SQVTM and CDR2 is ANQGSEA. V was shortened by 0 bases and J by 3 bases, with 23 bases between the two germline ends. The CDR3 consists of 18 residues. The CDR3 sequence: CSVEDSGKEGHLDYGYTF. The CDR3, as DNA: TGCAGCGTTGAAGATTCGGGCAAGGAGGGCCACCTGGACTATGGCTACACCTTC. Full variable domain (outside the CDR3, taken from reference TRBV29-1 and TRBJ1-2): SAVISQKPSRDICQRGTSLTIQCQVDSQVTMMFWYRQQPGQSLTLIATANQGSEATYESGFVIDKFPISRPNLTFSTLTVSNMSPEDSSIYLCSVEDSGKEGHLDYGYTFGSGTRLTVV.

This clonotype came up many times. The chain recombines TRBV7-9 with TRBJ2-4; 8 bases are a match to TRBD2. The J segment lost 9 bases and the V segment lost 4 bases, leaving 14 bases of the junction unmatched. Germline lookup yields CDR1 SEHNR and CDR2 FQNEAQ (reference sequence). This CDR3 region has 16 residues. The CDR3 here is CASSSPTGTSSPIQYF. In nucleotides, the CDR3 is TGTGCCAGCAGCTCGCCTACCGGGACTAGTTCGCCCATTCAGTACTTC.

The genes are TRBV7-2 and TRBJ2-3; 8 positions agree with TRBD2. The CDR3 length is 12 residues. Trimming cost V 1 base and J 15 bases; bases outside gene matches: 6. Germline CDR1 is SGHTA and CDR2 is FQGNSA. CDR3 nucleotides: TGTGCCAGCAGCTTAGAACGGGGGGGCCTATATTTT. Amino acid sequence: CASSLERGGLYF.

In its sample, this clonotype was seen many times. J is TRBJ1-1 and V is TRBV28, with 7 bases matching TRBD1. CDR1 and CDR2 from the germline V gene are MDHEN and SYDVKM. The trim removed 4 bases at V and 1 base at J, leaving 6 bases unmatched. This CDR3 is built from 15 residues. The DNA of the CDR3 is TGTGCCAGCAGTTCCGCCGGGACAGAGAACACTGAAGCTTTCTTT. Translating it yields CASSSAGTENTEAFF.

Ten or more counts support this clonotype. CDR3 sequence (DNA): TGTGCCACCTCAGGCAGGACAGATGATTACGAGCAGTACTTC. This translates into CATSGRTDDYEQYF. The rearrangement uses TRBV24-1 and TRBJ2-7; D is perhaps TRBD1 (6 bases). This CDR3 is 14 amino acids long. Germline V gives CDR1 KGHDR, CDR2 SFDVKD. The ends were cut back, 9 bases at V and 4 bases at J, with 18 bases in the middle.